This TCR beta chain derives from a study of breast tumors, draining lymph nodes, adjacent tissues. The study, taken as a whole, reports: Tumors had less TCR diversity than lymph nodes, more than nontumor tissue. The data were judged consistent with most tumor T cells coming from lymph node and expanding in tumor. Tumor and nontumor repertoires were significantly more similar in luminal-like than in basal-like breast cancer. Tumor T cell lymph node origin was a supported hypothesis, not proven.

Germline V gene data show CDR1 as SGHVS and CDR2 as FQNEAQ. The CDR3 runs 16 residues. J gave up 3 bases and V 1 base, and 4 bases lay outside the gene matches. MiXCR, run by TCRdb on the multiplex PCR reads, gives a single entry per CDR3 protein. The data show about 200,000 distinct CDR3 sequences, 30% to 35% seen once. Regarding this clonotype: Its antigen is not identified.

Samples came from axillary lymph nodes draining the breast cancer. This chain connects TRBV7-8 to TRBJ2-4; TRBD1 matches at 9 bases. What was sequenced was axillary lymph node tissue. This clonotype was sampled from a female donor with breast cancer. Some clones in this sample may be carry-over from other donors' samples. The CDR3 protein is CASSLVTGGGKNIQYF. CDR3 DNA: TGTGCCAGCAGCTTAGTGACAGGGGGTGGCAAAAACATTCAGTACTTC.